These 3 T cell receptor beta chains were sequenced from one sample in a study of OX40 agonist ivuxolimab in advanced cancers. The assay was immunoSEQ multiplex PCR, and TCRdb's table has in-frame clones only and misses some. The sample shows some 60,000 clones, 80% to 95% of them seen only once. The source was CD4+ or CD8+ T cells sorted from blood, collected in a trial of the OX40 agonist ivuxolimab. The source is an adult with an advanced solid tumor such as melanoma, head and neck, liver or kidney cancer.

The CDR3 DNA sequence: TGTGCCAGCAGCTTAGACGGTAGCGGGACAACCTACGAGCAGTACTTC. The encoded protein is CASSLDGSGTTYEQYF. This chain connects TRBV7-6 to TRBJ2-7; TRBD2 matches at 8 bases. This CDR3 is built from 16 residues. Trimming took 1 base from V and 2 from J; bases not matched to a gene: 7. Germline CDR1 is SGHVS and CDR2 is FNYEAQ.

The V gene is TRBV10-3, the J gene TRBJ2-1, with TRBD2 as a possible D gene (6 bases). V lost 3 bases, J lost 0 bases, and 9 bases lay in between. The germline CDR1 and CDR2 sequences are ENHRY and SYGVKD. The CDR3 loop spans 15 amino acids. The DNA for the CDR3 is TGTGCCATCAGTGAATCGACTAGCTCCTACAATGAGCAGTTCTTC. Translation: CAISESTSSYNEQFF.

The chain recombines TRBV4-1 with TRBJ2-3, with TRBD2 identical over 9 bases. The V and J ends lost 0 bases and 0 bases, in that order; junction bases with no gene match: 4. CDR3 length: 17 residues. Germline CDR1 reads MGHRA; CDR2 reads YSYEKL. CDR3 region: CASSQDLLAGSTDTQYF. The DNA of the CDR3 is TGCGCCAGCAGCCAAGATTTACTAGCGGGTAGCACAGATACGCAGTATTTT.